This T cell receptor (beta chain) was recorded in a study of blood T cell repertoires in COVID-19. Study-wide background: The samples span acute and convalescent COVID-19 from the United States, Italy and Spain. T cells, B-cell-depleted T cells, or PBMCs supplied cDNA or gDNA.

Germline CDR1 SGHTA, CDR2 FQGNSA. V shed 5 bases, J shed 1 base, and the junction held 7 bases outside the gene matches. There are 15 residues in the CDR3. In the authors' methods: Researchers report that nucleated cell counts were estimated from reference gene primer amplification. Clones were sequenced by immunoSEQ multiplex PCR, and TCRdb holds only the in-frame ones, with some missing. V and J calls and clone size are those listed in that table; D and trimming were worked out from the DNA. The sample lists around 120,000 clones, 75% to 90% occurring once. The source material was peripheral blood. The V gene is TRBV7-2, the J gene TRBJ1-1, with TRBD1 identical over 7 bases. The sequence was collected from a woman of 80 years or more with acute or convalescent COVID-19. For the CDR3, the DNA is TGTGCCAGCAGCCCGACGACAGGGCGGAACACTGAAGCTTTCTTT. It translates to CASSPTTGRNTEAFF.